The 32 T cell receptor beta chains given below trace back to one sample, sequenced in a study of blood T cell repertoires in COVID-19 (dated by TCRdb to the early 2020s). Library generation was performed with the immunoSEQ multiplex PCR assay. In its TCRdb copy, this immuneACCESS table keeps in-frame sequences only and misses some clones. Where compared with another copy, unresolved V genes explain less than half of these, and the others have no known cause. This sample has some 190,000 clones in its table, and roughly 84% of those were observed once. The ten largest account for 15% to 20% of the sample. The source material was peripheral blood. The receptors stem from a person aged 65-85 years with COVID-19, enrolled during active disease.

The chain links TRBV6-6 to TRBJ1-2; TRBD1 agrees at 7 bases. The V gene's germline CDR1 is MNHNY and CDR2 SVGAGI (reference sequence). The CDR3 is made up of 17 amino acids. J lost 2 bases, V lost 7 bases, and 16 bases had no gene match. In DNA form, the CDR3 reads TGTGCCAGCACTCGAACTGCGACCGGGACAGCGAACTATGGCTACACCTTC. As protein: CASTRTATGTANYGYTF.

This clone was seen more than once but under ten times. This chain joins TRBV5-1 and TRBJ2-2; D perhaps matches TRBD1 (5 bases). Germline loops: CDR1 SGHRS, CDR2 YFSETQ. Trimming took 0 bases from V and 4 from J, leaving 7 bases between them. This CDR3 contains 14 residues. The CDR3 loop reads CASSLGQSTGELFF. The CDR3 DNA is TGCGCCAGCAGCTTGGGACAGTCCACCGGGGAGCTGTTTTTT.

The CDR3 loop reads CASSPSGTLSREQYF. The CDR3 DNA sequence: TGTGCCAGTAGTCCGTCCGGGACACTATCGCGGGAGCAGTACTTC. The chain couples TRBV19 to TRBJ2-7, with D possibly being TRBD1 (6 bases). The CDR3 contains 15 residues. V lost 5 bases to trimming and J lost 7 bases, with 21 bases between them. The germline V gene encodes CDR1 LNHDA and CDR2 SQIVND (reference sequence). The variable domain in full, with the rest retrieved from reference TRBV19 and TRBJ2-7, is DGGITQSPKYLFRKEGQNVTLSCEQNLNHDAMYWYRQDPGQGLRLIYYSQIVNDFQKGDIAEGYSVSREKKESFPLTVTSAQKNPTAFYLCASSPSGTLSREQYFGPGTRLTVT.

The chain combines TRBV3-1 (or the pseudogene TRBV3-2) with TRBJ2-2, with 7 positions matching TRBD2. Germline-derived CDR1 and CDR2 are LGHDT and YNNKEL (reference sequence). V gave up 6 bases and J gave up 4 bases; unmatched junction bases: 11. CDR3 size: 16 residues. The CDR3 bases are TGTGCCAGCAGTGAGACTAGCCAGAGGGGCACCGGGGAGCTGTTTTTT. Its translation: CASSETSQRGTGELFF.

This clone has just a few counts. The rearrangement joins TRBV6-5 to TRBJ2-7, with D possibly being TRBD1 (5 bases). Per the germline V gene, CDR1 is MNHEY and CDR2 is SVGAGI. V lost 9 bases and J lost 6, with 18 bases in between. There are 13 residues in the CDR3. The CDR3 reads CASSGWGTAEQYF. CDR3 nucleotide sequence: TGTGCCAGTTCAGGGTGGGGAACCGCCGAGCAGTACTTC.

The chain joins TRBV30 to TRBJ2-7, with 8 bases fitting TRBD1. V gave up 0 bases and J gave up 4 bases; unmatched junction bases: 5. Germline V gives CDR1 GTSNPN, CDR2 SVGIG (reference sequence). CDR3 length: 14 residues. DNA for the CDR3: TGTGCCTGGAGTGTACTCAGGGGGCCGTACGAGCAGTACTTC. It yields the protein CAWSVLRGPYEQYF.

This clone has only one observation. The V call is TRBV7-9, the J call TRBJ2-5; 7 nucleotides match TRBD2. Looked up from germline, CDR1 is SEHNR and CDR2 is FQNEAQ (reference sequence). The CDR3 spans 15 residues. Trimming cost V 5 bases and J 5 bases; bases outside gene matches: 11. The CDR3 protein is CASSASGENSETQYF. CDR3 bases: TGTGCCAGCAGCGCTAGCGGCGAGAACTCCGAGACCCAGTACTTC.

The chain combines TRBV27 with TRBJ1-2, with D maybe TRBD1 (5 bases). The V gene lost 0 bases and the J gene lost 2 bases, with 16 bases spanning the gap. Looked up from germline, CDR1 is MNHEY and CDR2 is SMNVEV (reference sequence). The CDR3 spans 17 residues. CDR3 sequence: CASSLSTLGGVNYGYTF. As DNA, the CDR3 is TGTGCCAGCAGTTTATCAACCCTGGGGGGGGTCAACTATGGCTACACCTTC.

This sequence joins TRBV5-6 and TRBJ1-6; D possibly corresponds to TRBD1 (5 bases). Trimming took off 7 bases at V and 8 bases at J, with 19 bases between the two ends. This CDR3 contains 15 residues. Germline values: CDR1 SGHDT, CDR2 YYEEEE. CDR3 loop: CASRILDRKHSPLHF. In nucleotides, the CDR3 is TGTGCCAGCCGCATCTTAGACAGAAAACATTCACCCCTCCACTTT. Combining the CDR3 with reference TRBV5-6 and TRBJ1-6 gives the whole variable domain DAGVTQSPTHLIKTRGQQVTLRCSPKSGHDTVSWYQQALGQGPQFIFQYYEEEERQRGNFPDRFSGHQFPNYSSELNVNALLLGDSALYLCASRILDRKHSPLHFGNGTRLTVT.

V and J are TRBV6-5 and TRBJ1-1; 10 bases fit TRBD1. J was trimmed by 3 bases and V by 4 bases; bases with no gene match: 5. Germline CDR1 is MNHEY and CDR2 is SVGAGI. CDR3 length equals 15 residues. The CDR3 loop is CASSSTDRGYTEAFF. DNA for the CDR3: TGTGCCAGCAGTTCCACGGACAGGGGGTACACTGAAGCTTTCTTT.

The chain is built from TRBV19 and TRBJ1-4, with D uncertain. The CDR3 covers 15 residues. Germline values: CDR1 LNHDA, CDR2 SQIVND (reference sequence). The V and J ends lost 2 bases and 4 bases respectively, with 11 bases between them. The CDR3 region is CASSIQEGFNEKLFF. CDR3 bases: TGTGCCAGTAGTATACAGGAGGGCTTTAATGAAAAACTGTTTTTT.

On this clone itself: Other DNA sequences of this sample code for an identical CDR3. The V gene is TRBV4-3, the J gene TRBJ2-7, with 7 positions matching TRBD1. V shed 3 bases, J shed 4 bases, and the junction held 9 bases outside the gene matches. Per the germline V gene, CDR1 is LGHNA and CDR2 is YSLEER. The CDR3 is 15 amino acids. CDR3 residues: CASSQHTGASYEQYF. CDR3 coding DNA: TGCGCCAGCAGCCAGCACACAGGGGCCTCTTACGAGCAGTACTTC.

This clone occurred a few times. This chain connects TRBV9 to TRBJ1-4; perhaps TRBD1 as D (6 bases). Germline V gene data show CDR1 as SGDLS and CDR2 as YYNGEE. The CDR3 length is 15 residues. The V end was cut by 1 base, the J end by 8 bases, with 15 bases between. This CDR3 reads CASSVFGDTPEKLFF. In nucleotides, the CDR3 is TGTGCCAGCAGCGTATTTGGGGACACTCCGGAAAAACTGTTTTTT.

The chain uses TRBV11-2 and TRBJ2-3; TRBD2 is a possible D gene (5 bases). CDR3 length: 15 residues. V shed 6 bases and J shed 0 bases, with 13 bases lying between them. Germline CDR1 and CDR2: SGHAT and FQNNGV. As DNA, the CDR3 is TGTGCCAGCAGTCCTGTGTCGGGGAGCACAGATACGCAGTATTTT. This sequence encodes CASSPVSGSTDTQYF.

The CDR3 DNA reads TGTGCCAGCAGTCCCACGCGCGGGGGGTTCAATGAGCAGTTCTTC. Its protein is CASSPTRGGFNEQFF. This chain uses TRBV27 with TRBJ2-1; 8 bases map to TRBD2. Germline assignment: CDR1 MNHEY and CDR2 SMNVEV (reference sequence). The CDR3 loop spans 15 amino acids. Trimming removed 5 bases from V and 6 bases from J; junction bases left unmatched: 9.

CDR3 residues: CASSPPSTENTIYF. The CDR3, as DNA: TGTGCCAGCTCACCACCATCTACAGAAAACACCATATATTTT. The rearrangement uses TRBV18 and TRBJ1-3, with no clear D. CDR3 length: 14 amino acids. V dropped 0 bases and J dropped 6 bases, with 9 bases sitting between them. The germline gives CDR1 KGHSH, CDR2 LQKENI.

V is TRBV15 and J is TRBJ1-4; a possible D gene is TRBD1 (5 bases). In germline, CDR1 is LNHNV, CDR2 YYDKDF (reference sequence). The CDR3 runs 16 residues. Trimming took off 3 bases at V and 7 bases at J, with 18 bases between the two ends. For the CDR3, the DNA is TGTGCCACCAGCAGGGGGAAACAGGTGGGGCCTGAAAAACTGTTTTTT. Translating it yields CATSRGKQVGPEKLFF.

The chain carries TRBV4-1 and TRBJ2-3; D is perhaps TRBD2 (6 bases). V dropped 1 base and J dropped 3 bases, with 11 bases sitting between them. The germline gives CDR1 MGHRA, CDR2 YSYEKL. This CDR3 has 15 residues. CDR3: CASSQVEGRTDTQYF. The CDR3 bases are TGCGCCAGCAGCCAAGTTGAAGGGAGGACAGATACGCAGTATTTT.

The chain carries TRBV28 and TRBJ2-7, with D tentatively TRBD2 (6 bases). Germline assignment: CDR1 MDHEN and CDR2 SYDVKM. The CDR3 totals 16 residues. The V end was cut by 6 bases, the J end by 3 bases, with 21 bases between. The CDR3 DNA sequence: TGTGCCAGCAGCCTTACCTACCTCTTAGCGGACTACGAGCAGTACTTC. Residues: CASSLTYLLADYEQYF.

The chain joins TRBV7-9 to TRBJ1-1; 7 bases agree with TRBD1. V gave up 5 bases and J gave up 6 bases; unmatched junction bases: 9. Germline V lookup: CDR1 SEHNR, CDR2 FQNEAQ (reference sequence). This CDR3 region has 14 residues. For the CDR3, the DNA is TGTGCCAGCAGCGCCGCACAGGGGAGGCCTGAAGCTTTCTTT. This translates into CASSAAQGRPEAFF.

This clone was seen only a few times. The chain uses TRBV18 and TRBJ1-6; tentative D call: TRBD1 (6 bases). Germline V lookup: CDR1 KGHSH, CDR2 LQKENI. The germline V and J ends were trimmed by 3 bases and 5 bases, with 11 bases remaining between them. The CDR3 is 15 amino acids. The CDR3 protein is CASSPQGTNNSPLHF. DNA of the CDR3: TGTGCCAGCTCACCTCAGGGGACTAATAATTCACCCCTCCACTTT.

The CDR3 is CASSYDREAGGYTF. The CDR3 nucleotides are TGTGCCAGCAGTTACGACAGGGAGGCTGGTGGCTACACCTTC. The V gene is TRBV6-6, the J gene TRBJ1-2; 7 nucleotides match TRBD1. The germline V gene encodes CDR1 MNHNY and CDR2 SVGAGI (reference sequence). The junction had 7 bases not matched to a gene; V was cut back by 2 bases and J by 7 bases. The length of the CDR3 is 14 residues.

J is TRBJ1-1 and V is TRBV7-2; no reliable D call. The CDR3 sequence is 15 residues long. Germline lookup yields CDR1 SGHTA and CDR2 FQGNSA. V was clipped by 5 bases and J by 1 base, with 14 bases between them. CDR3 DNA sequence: TGTGCCAGCAGCCCGATGCTTACAGCGAACACTGAAGCTTTCTTT. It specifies CASSPMLTANTEAFF.

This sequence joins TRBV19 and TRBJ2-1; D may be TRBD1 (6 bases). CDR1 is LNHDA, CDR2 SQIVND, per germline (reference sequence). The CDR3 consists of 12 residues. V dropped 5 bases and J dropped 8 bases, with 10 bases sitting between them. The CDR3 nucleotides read TGTGCCAGTAGTCTGGGGGCCCATGAGCAGTTCTTC. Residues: CASSLGAHEQFF. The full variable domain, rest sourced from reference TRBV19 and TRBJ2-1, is DGGITQSPKYLFRKEGQNVTLSCEQNLNHDAMYWYRQDPGQGLRLIYYSQIVNDFQKGDIAEGYSVSREKKESFPLTVTSAQKNPTAFYLCASSLGAHEQFFGPGTRLTVL.

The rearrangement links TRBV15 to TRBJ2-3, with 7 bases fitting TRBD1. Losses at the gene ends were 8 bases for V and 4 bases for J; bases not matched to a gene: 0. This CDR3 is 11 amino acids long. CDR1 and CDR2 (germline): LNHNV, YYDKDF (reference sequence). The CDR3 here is CATGQADTQYF. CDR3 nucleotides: TGTGCCACCGGACAGGCAGATACGCAGTATTTT.

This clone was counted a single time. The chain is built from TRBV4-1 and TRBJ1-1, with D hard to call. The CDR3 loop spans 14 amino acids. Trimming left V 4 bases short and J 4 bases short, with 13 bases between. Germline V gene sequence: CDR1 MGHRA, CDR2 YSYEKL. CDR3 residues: CASSLEEGFTEAFF. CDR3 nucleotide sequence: TGCGCCAGCAGCCTTGAGGAGGGATTCACTGAAGCTTTCTTT.

The CDR3 coding sequence is TGTGCCAGCAGCCCCCCAATTAGGGGCGAGCAGTACTTC. The encoded protein is CASSPPIRGEQYF. The rearrangement links TRBV16 to TRBJ2-7; TRBD1 might be the D (5 bases). This CDR3 has 13 residues. Trimming shortened V by 4 bases and J by 6 bases, and 13 bases separated the two germline ends. Germline lookup yields CDR1 KGHSY and CDR2 FQNENV.

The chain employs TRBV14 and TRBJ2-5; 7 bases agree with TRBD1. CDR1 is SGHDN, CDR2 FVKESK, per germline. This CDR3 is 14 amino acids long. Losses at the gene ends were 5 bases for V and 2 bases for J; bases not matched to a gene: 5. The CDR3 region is CASSKTGLQETQYF. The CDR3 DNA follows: TGTGCCAGCAGCAAGACAGGGCTACAAGAGACCCAGTACTTC.

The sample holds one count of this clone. Here the CDR3 DNA reads TGTGCCAGCAGCCCCTGGACTAGCGGGAGTCCCTACGAGCAGTACTTC. Its protein is CASSPWTSGSPYEQYF. The chain carries TRBV14 and TRBJ2-7; 13 positions match TRBD2. The CDR3 contains 16 residues. Germline assignment: CDR1 SGHDN and CDR2 FVKESK. The V gene end was trimmed by 4 bases and the J gene end by 2 bases; junction bases not matched to a gene: 5.

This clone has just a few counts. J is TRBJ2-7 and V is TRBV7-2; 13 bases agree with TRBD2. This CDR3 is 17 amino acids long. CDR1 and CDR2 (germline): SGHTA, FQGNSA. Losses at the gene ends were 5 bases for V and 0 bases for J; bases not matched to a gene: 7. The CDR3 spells CASSLRTSGRSSYEQYF. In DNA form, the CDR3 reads TGTGCCAGCAGCCTTCGGACTAGCGGGAGATCCTCCTACGAGCAGTACTTC.

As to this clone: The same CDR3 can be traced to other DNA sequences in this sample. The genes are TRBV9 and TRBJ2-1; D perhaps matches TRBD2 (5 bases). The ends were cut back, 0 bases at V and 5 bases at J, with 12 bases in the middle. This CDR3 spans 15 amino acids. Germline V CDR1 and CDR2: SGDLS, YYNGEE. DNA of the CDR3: TGTGCCAGCAGCGTAGGACGAAGGAGGCACAATGAGCAGTTCTTC. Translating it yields CASSVGRRRHNEQFF.

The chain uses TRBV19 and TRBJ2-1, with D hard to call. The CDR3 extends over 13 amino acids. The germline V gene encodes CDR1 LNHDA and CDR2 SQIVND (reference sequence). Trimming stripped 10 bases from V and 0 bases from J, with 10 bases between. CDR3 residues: CATHTGSYNEQFF. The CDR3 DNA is TGTGCCACCCATACGGGCTCCTACAATGAGCAGTTCTTC.